A single sample gave rise to the 24 T cell receptor beta chains below, sequenced in a study of OX40 agonist ivuxolimab in advanced cancers. This table comes from immunoSEQ multiplex PCR, and its TCRdb copy is limited to in-frame clones, with some not included. This table holds 65,000 to 85,000 clones, 92% found once. This sample comprised CD4+ or CD8+ T cells sorted from blood, obtained in a trial of the OX40 agonist ivuxolimab. Receptor source: an adult with an advanced solid tumor such as melanoma, head and neck, liver or kidney cancer.

This chain uses TRBV5-4 with TRBJ1-2; TRBD1 matches at 7 bases. Germline V gives CDR1 SGHNT, CDR2 YYREEE (reference sequence). V trimming: 2 bases; J trimming: 8 bases; junction bases outside the gene matches: 3. The CDR3 spans 12 residues. This chain's CDR3 is CASSFQGDGYTF. The CDR3 bases are TGTGCCAGCAGCTTTCAGGGGGACGGCTACACCTTC. The full variable domain, completed using reference TRBV5-4 and TRBJ1-2, is ETGVTQSPTHLIKTRGQQVTLRCSSQSGHNTVSWYQQALGQGPQFIFQYYREEENGRGNFPPRFSGLQFPNYSSELNVNALELDDSALYLCASSFQGDGYTFGSGTRLTVV.

The chain joins TRBV6-1 to TRBJ2-6, with TRBD2 as a possible D gene (6 bases). This CDR3 comprises 18 residues. The germline V gene encodes CDR1 MNHNS and CDR2 SASEGT. V dropped 1 base and J dropped 0 bases, with 13 bases sitting between them. CDR3 bases: TGTGCCAGCAGTGAAGTCCCCGCCGGGGGCTCTGGGGCCAACGTCCTGACTTTC. Translated: CASSEVPAGGSGANVLTF.

This clone was seen a few times. The chain employs TRBV5-1 and TRBJ1-3; 10 bases map to TRBD1. Germline lookup yields CDR1 SGHRS and CDR2 YFSETQ. The CDR3 is 18 residues long. V shed 2 bases, J shed 0 bases, and the junction held 8 bases outside the gene matches. CDR3 amino acids: CASSLGDRGPLSGNTIYF. The CDR3 nucleotides are TGCGCCAGCAGCTTAGGGGACAGGGGTCCACTCTCTGGAAACACCATATATTTT.

The chain has TRBV27 and TRBJ1-1; D is undetermined. Trimming took off 3 bases at V and 0 bases at J, with 11 bases between the two ends. The length of the CDR3 is 15 residues. Per germline, CDR1 MNHEY and CDR2 SMNVEV (reference sequence). CDR3 DNA sequence: TGTGCCAGCAGTTTTTCCCCGGGGATGAACACTGAAGCTTTCTTT. Protein sequence: CASSFSPGMNTEAFF.

This chain links TRBV6-5 with TRBJ2-7; D ambiguous. V lost 0 bases to trimming and J lost 1 base, with 10 bases between them. The CDR3 covers 15 residues. CDR1 MNHEY and CDR2 SVGAGI come from the germline V gene. As DNA, the CDR3 is TGTGCCAGCAGTTACTCGGCTGATCTATCCTACGAGCAGTACTTC. It encodes CASSYSADLSYEQYF.

This clone has more than one count but fewer than ten. The chain couples TRBV7-9 to TRBJ2-1; no definite D call. The germline CDR1 and CDR2 sequences are SEHNR and FQNEAQ (reference sequence). The CDR3 is made up of 13 amino acids. V lost 11 bases to trimming and J lost 0 bases, with 11 bases between them. The CDR3 loop reads CAGLSASYNEQFF. As DNA, the CDR3 is TGTGCCGGCCTTTCTGCCTCCTACAATGAGCAGTTCTTC.

This chain joins TRBV18 and TRBJ2-7, with TRBD2 matching over 9 bases. This CDR3 is built from 15 residues. V lost 3 bases to trimming and J lost 6 bases; unmatched junction nucleotides: 9. Looked up from germline, CDR1 is KGHSH and CDR2 is LQKENI. CDR3 in amino acids: CASSPPIVSGGEQYF. The CDR3 region has the DNA TGTGCCAGCTCACCCCCAATTGTTAGCGGGGGCGAGCAGTACTTC.

V gene TRBV30 combines with J gene TRBJ2-1; 13 bases match TRBD2. Per germline, CDR1 GTSNPN and CDR2 SVGIG (reference sequence). The length of the CDR3 is 15 residues. V shed 2 bases and J 8 bases; nucleotides not matched to a gene: 6. The CDR3 DNA reads as TGTGCCTGGAGTACCGGACTAGCGGGAGATGATGAGCAGTTCTTC. This sequence encodes CAWSTGLAGDDEQFF.

The CDR3 region is CASSPFGGWGENEQFF. The CDR3, as DNA: TGTGCCAGCAGCCCGTTCGGAGGGTGGGGGGAGAATGAGCAGTTCTTC. The V gene is TRBV5-6, the J gene TRBJ2-1, with D possibly being TRBD2 (6 bases). There are 16 residues in the CDR3. V lost 4 bases and J 7 bases, leaving 21 bases between the germline ends. From germline, CDR1 is SGHDT and CDR2 YYEEEE.

The rearrangement links TRBV5-6 to TRBJ2-5; D gene uncertain. Germline assignment: CDR1 SGHDT and CDR2 YYEEEE. Deletions cut 7 bases from V and 1 base from J, with 11 bases between. The CDR3 contains 13 residues. The CDR3 here is CASAPVGQETQYF. For the CDR3, the DNA is TGTGCCAGCGCGCCGGTGGGCCAAGAGACCCAGTACTTC.

The CDR3 is CASSLGGDTGNIQYF. DNA of the CDR3: TGTGCCAGCAGCTTGGGCGGGGACACCGGGAACATTCAGTACTTC. This rearrangement joins TRBV5-8 to TRBJ2-4; either TRBD1 or TRBD2 may supply D (6 bases each). The V gene's germline CDR1 is SGHTS and CDR2 YDEGEE. V lost 0 bases to trimming and J lost 7 bases, with 14 bases between them. The CDR3 covers 15 residues.

This chain links TRBV5-3 with TRBJ2-7; 9 bases line up with TRBD2. TRBV5-3 is reported as an ORF; its role is uncertain. The J segment lost 4 bases and the V segment lost 4 bases, leaving 18 bases of the junction unmatched. The CDR3 has 18 residues. The CDR3 DNA reads TGTGCCAGAAGCCGGGAGACTAGCGGAGCCTCCCCCCATTACGAGCAGTACTTC. It encodes CARSRETSGASPHYEQYF.

The rearrangement joins TRBV5-4 to TRBJ2-7, with 10 bases identical to TRBD1. Germline V gene sequence: CDR1 SGHNT, CDR2 YYREEE (reference sequence). Trimming took 0 bases from V and 7 from J; bases not matched to a gene: 4. This CDR3 region has 14 residues. The CDR3 sequence is CASSLGGTGVEQYF. DNA for the CDR3: TGTGCCAGCAGCTTGGGCGGGACAGGGGTTGAGCAGTACTTC.

Remarks on this clone: Other DNA sequences in the sample encode the same CDR3. The chain couples TRBV5-1 to TRBJ2-1; the D is unclear. The CDR3 covers 14 residues. V dropped 0 bases and J dropped 0 bases, with 4 bases sitting between them. Per the germline V gene, CDR1 is SGHRS and CDR2 is YFSETQ. The CDR3 reads CASSLGGSYNEQFF. CDR3 nucleotide sequence: TGCGCCAGCAGCTTGGGGGGCTCCTACAATGAGCAGTTCTTC.

The CDR3 loop is CASSEVTSGRGRQYF. CDR3 DNA sequence: TGTGCCAGCAGTGAAGTTACTAGCGGGAGAGGGAGGCAGTATTTT. V and J are TRBV6-1 and TRBJ2-3; 11 bases line up with TRBD2. This CDR3 region has 15 residues. The V segment lost 1 base and the J segment 11 bases; nucleotides outside the gene matches: 8. Per the germline V gene, CDR1 is MNHNS and CDR2 is SASEGT.

This chain connects TRBV30 to TRBJ1-1; D gene unclear. The CDR3 totals 17 residues. V was clipped by 0 bases and J by 6 bases, with 23 bases between them. CDR1 and CDR2 from the germline V gene are GTSNPN and SVGIG (reference sequence). In nucleotides, the CDR3 is TGTGCCTGGAGTGTACTGCCCACATGGAATGTACTCTCTGAAGCTTTCTTT. This gives the protein CAWSVLPTWNVLSEAFF.

The chain combines TRBV6-4 with TRBJ2-1; 11 bases fit TRBD1. V was pared by 2 bases and J by 4 bases, with 7 bases of the junction left unmatched. The CDR3 spans 17 residues. The germline CDR1 and CDR2 sequences are MRHNA and SNTAGT. CDR3 protein: CASSDGGQGAGYNEQFF. Written as DNA, the CDR3 is TGTGCCAGCAGTGACGGAGGACAGGGGGCAGGGTACAATGAGCAGTTCTTC.

V and J are TRBV9 and TRBJ1-2; D is perhaps TRBD1 (5 bases). The length of the CDR3 is 17 residues. Trimming removed 0 bases at V and 4 bases at J, with 19 bases between. The germline V gene encodes CDR1 SGDLS and CDR2 YYNGEE. The CDR3, as DNA: TGTGCCAGCAGCGTAGCCCACGGCGGGGGTGGCATCTATGGCTACACCTTC. It codes for CASSVAHGGGGIYGYTF.

The rearrangement uses TRBV30 and TRBJ2-1; D uncertain. This CDR3 spans 15 amino acids. Germline CDR1 and CDR2: GTSNPN and SVGIG (reference sequence). Trimming took 4 bases from V and 12 from J, leaving 25 bases between them. The CDR3 nucleotides are TGTGCCTGGACTATCCCCAATCCTCCTGGCCCCCGGCAGTTCTTC. Translating it yields CAWTIPNPPGPRQFF.

The V call is TRBV10-1, the J call TRBJ1-6, with D unclear. CDR3 length: 13 residues. V lost 4 bases and J 10 bases, leaving 11 bases between the germline ends. Germline CDR1 is WNHNN and CDR2 is SYGVQD (reference sequence). CDR3: CASSVGLGSPLHF. In DNA form, the CDR3 reads TGCGCCAGCAGTGTAGGCCTTGGGTCACCCCTCCACTTT.

The chain has TRBV18 and TRBJ1-3; D remains ambiguous. CDR3 length: 16 amino acids. Trimming pared 4 bases from V and 0 bases from J, leaving 13 bases between. The germline CDR1 and CDR2 sequences are KGHSH and LQKENI. CDR3 in amino acids: CASSLDVPSSGNTIYF. CDR3 nucleotides: TGTGCCAGCTCACTCGACGTCCCGAGCTCTGGAAACACCATATATTTT.

The CDR3 loop is CASRVTGEGTEAFF. The CDR3 nucleotides are TGTGCCAGCAGGGTGACAGGGGAAGGGACTGAAGCTTTCTTT. The rearrangement links TRBV5-8 to TRBJ1-1; 8 nucleotides match TRBD1. Trimming at V came to 5 bases and at J to 5 bases, leaving 8 bases not matched to a gene. Germline-derived CDR1 and CDR2 are SGHTS and YDEGEE. The CDR3 covers 14 residues.

The chain uses TRBV30 and TRBJ2-5; possibly TRBD2 for D (6 bases). Germline-derived CDR1 and CDR2 are GTSNPN and SVGIG (reference sequence). V lost 1 base, J lost 3 bases, and 6 bases lay in between. This CDR3 comprises 12 residues. CDR3 protein: CAWSASEETQYF. CDR3 nucleotide sequence: TGTGCCTGGAGTGCTAGCGAAGAGACCCAGTACTTC.

The rearrangement joins TRBV4-2 to TRBJ2-3, with D perhaps TRBD2 (6 bases). CDR3 length: 15 residues. Germline V gene lookup returns CDR1 LGHNA and CDR2 YNFKEQ. Trimming left V 2 bases short and J 2 bases short, with 11 bases between. DNA of the CDR3: TGTGCCAGCAGCCAAAGGACGGGAGACACAGATACGCAGTATTTT. As protein: CASSQRTGDTDTQYF.